The 19 T cell receptor beta chains reported below all come from one sample, sequenced in a study of post-analysis software for immune sequencing data. Whole-study results and caveats: A few TRBV segments appeared more often in patients than in controls, and TRBV5-6, TRBV5-1 and TRBV20-1 were among these.

These receptors' antigens are unknown. Unique-molecular-identifier-tagged TCR beta cDNA libraries were used. TCRdb reanalysed the PCR reads using MiXCR and keeps one entry per CDR3 protein. The profile covers 750,000 to 950,000 distinct CDR3 sequences, with roughly half appearing a single time and 4.6% taken by the ten largest. The sample comprised blood. The receptors were sampled from a girl aged 10-17 years with multiple sclerosis.

Concerning this clonotype itself: At one end the junction does not follow the germline gene, possibly because of a read error. The chain couples TRBV7-9 to TRBJ2-1; D not resolved. CDR1 is SEHNR, CDR2 FQNEAQ, per germline (reference sequence). This CDR3 has 15 amino acids. The CDR3 reads CASRLAGVAYNEQFF. CDR3 coding DNA: TGTGCCAGCAGGTTAGCTGGTGTAGCCTACAATGAGCAGTTCTTC.

The table lists this clonotype with a few counts. This chain connects TRBV20-1 to TRBJ2-4; D is ambiguous. There are 12 residues in the CDR3. V lost 5 bases and J 4 bases, leaving 9 bases between the germline ends. Per the germline V gene, CDR1 is DFQATT and CDR2 is SNEGSKA (reference sequence). DNA of the CDR3: TGCAGTGCTCCTGTGGGGAAAAACATTCAGTACTTC. Its protein is CSAPVGKNIQYF.

This clonotype occurred once. The rearrangement uses TRBV5-1 and TRBJ1-2; 9 nucleotides agree with TRBD1. Germline CDR1 reads SGHRS; CDR2 reads YFSETQ. CDR3 size: 16 residues. Losses at the gene ends were 7 bases for V and 5 bases for J; bases not matched to a gene: 15. CDR3 residues: CASRGQGRDAGYGYTF. The CDR3 nucleotides are TGCGCCAGCCGGGGACAGGGACGTGACGCGGGGTATGGCTACACCTTC.

The V call is TRBV25-1, the J call TRBJ2-7, with D possibly being TRBD2 (5 bases). Germline loops: CDR1 MGHDK, CDR2 SYGVNS. Trimming took 3 bases from V and 4 from J, leaving 10 bases between them. The CDR3 totals 13 residues. The chain's CDR3 is CASSDRTEYEQYF. CDR3 in DNA: TGTGCCAGCAGTGACCGGACTGAATACGAGCAGTACTTC.

V is TRBV20-1 and J is TRBJ2-1; D remains ambiguous. In germline, CDR1 is DFQATT, CDR2 SNEGSKA (reference sequence). Trimming took off 6 bases at V and 4 bases at J, with 10 bases between the two ends. The CDR3 has 12 residues. CDR3 bases: TGCAGTGCCAGCTCTTATTACAATGAGCAGTTCTTC. Translation: CSASSYYNEQFF.

The chain has TRBV12-5 and TRBJ1-5; 7 bases align to TRBD1. Trimming at V came to 7 bases and at J to 3 bases, leaving 9 bases not matched to a gene. Germline-derived CDR1 and CDR2 are LGHNT and FRNRAP. This CDR3 region has 15 residues. CDR3 in amino acids: CASALNRGDNQPQHF. The CDR3 DNA sequence: TGTGCTAGTGCCCTAAACAGGGGTGACAATCAGCCCCAGCATTTT.

This clonotype was seen once. The rearrangement links TRBV20-1 to TRBJ2-5; perhaps TRBD2 as D (6 bases). Trimming pared 1 base from V and 9 bases from J, leaving 12 bases between. Germline CDR1 reads DFQATT; CDR2 reads SNEGSKA (reference sequence). This CDR3 is 12 amino acids long. The CDR3 coding sequence is TGCAGTGCTAGAGGGACTATAAAGGCCCAGTACTTC. Its translation is CSARGTIKAQYF.

This chain connects TRBV12-3 or TRBV12-4 to TRBJ1-5, with TRBD1 matching over 7 bases. The trim removed 4 bases at V and 7 bases at J, leaving 4 bases unmatched. The CDR3 runs 13 residues. The CDR3 DNA is TGTGCCAGCAGTTGGGACAGAAGGCAGCCCCAGCATTTT. It codes for CASSWDRRQPQHF.

V usage is TRBV7-2 and J usage is TRBJ2-7; 7 bases align to TRBD2. Germline V gives CDR1 SGHTA, CDR2 FQGNSA. With 6 bases clipped from V and 0 bases from J, the junction kept 8 bases outside the gene matches. The CDR3 runs to 15 residues. The CDR3 nucleotides read TGTGCCAGCAGTTTAAGCGGGGCGAGCTCCTACGAGCAGTACTTC. Translated: CASSLSGASSYEQYF.

The genes are TRBV9 and TRBJ2-7, with D perhaps given as TRBD1 or TRBD2 (5 bases each). Between the trimmed V and J ends, which lost 3 bases and 3 bases, there was a span of 16 bases. The germline CDR1 and CDR2 sequences are SGDLS and YYNGEE. This CDR3 has 15 residues. The DNA for the CDR3 is TGTGCCAGCAGCGCATCCCCGGGACCCGACTACGAGCAGTACTTC. This gives the protein CASSASPGPDYEQYF.

The V gene is TRBV25-1, the J gene TRBJ2-1; 9 bases fit TRBD1. The J call may be wrong; the DNA end is better matched by TRBJ2-7. The CDR3 has 20 residues. Germline V gives CDR1 MGHDK, CDR2 SYGVNS. In DNA, the CDR3 is TGTGCCAGCAGTGAATATAGCACAGAGTCGTGGACAGGGGACTCCTACGAGCAGTACTTC. Amino acids: CASSEYSTESWTGDSYEQYF.

This clonotype has a single count. This chain joins TRBV5-1 and TRBJ2-5; 12 positions match TRBD2. The V segment lost 0 bases and the J segment 11 bases; nucleotides outside the gene matches: 11. The CDR3 has 16 amino acids. The germline gives CDR1 SGHRS, CDR2 YFSETQ. CDR3 nucleotide sequence: TGCGCCAGCAGCTTGGAACCTAGCGGGAGGGACAATGAGCAGTACTTC. It codes for CASSLEPSGRDNEQYF.

The chain employs TRBV7-9 and TRBJ2-3, with D hard to call. The CDR3 is 14 amino acids. The V and J ends lost 5 bases and 1 base respectively, with 10 bases between them. Germline loops: CDR1 SEHNR, CDR2 FQNEAQ (reference sequence). CDR3 in amino acids: CASSPPWGTDTQYF. CDR3 nucleotides: TGTGCCAGCAGCCCGCCATGGGGCACAGATACGCAGTATTTT.

The rearrangement joins TRBV6-5 to TRBJ2-7, with TRBD2 matching 8 bases. CDR3 length: 15 residues. CDR1 is MNHEY, CDR2 SVGAGI, per germline. V was clipped by 5 bases and J by 6 bases; unmatched bases: 12. The CDR3 loop reads CASSTSRGGQGEQYF. The CDR3, as DNA: TGTGCCAGCAGTACCTCCCGGGGGGGCCAGGGCGAGCAGTACTTC.

With respect to this clonotype: The junction departs from germline at one end; a sequencing error may be responsible. V usage is TRBV7-3 and J usage is TRBJ2-7; D gene uncertain. The CDR3 length is 19 residues. The germline gives CDR1 SGHTA, CDR2 FQGTGA. The CDR3 bases are TGTGTCAGCAGCCCCTTTTTCAGCAACGTTCCGACGCCCTACTACGAGCAGTACTTC. Its protein product is CVSSPFFSNVPTPYYEQYF.

This clonotype was seen a few times. The gene calls are TRBV29-1 and TRBJ1-1; TRBD1 matches at 10 bases. This CDR3 comprises 13 residues. Trimming at V came to 4 bases and at J to 3 bases, leaving 2 bases not matched to a gene. The germline V gene encodes CDR1 SQVTM and CDR2 ANQGSEA. CDR3 bases: TGCAGCGTTGGCGGACAGGGGGACACTGAAGCTTTCTTT. It codes for CSVGGQGDTEAFF.

J is TRBJ2-7 and V is TRBV29-1; D unclear. Looked up from germline, CDR1 is SQVTM and CDR2 is ANQGSEA. The CDR3 covers 13 residues. Trimming shortened V by 0 bases and J by 3 bases, and 9 bases separated the two germline ends. The CDR3 region is CSVEDVRDYEQYF. CDR3 in DNA: TGCAGCGTTGAAGATGTCAGAGACTACGAGCAGTACTTC.

This chain joins TRBV7-9 and TRBJ2-5, with D tentatively TRBD1 (5 bases). CDR1 and CDR2 from the germline V gene are SEHNR and FQNEAQ (reference sequence). Trimming cost V 1 base and J 11 bases, with 17 bases left between them. This CDR3 is built from 14 residues. CDR3 DNA: TGTGCCAGCAGCTTAGAGTACAGGAGCAATGAGCAGTACTTC. As protein: CASSLEYRSNEQYF.

The chain links TRBV7-9 to TRBJ2-5; D unresolved. This CDR3 has 17 amino acids. Germline-derived CDR1 and CDR2 are SEHNR and FQNEAQ (reference sequence). Trimming removed 3 bases from V and 0 bases from J, with 17 bases in between. The CDR3 region has the DNA TGTGCCAGCAGCTTCAGAGACCGCAAGACGGACCAAGAGACCCAGTACTTC. Encoded protein: CASSFRDRKTDQETQYF.